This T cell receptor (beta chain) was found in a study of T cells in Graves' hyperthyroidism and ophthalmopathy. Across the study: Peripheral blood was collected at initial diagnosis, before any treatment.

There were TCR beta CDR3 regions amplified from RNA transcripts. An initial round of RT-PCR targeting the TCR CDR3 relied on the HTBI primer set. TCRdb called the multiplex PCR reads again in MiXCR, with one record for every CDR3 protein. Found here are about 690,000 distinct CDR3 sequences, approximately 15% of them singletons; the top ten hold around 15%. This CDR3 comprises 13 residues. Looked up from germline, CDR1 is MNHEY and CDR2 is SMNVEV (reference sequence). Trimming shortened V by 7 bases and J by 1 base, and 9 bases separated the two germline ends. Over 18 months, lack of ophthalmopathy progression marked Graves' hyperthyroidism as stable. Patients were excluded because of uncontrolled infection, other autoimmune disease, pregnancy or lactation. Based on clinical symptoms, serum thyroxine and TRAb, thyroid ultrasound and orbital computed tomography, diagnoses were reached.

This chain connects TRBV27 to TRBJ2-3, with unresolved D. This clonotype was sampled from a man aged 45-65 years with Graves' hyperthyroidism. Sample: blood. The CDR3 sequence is CASTLAGTDTQYF. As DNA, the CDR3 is TGTGCCAGCACCCTCGCCGGCACAGATACGCAGTATTTT.